This T cell receptor (beta chain) was found in a study of T cells in Graves' hyperthyroidism and ophthalmopathy. What was amplified from RNA transcripts were TCR beta CDR3 regions. With the HTBI primer set, the TCR CDR3 went through a first round of RT-PCR. TCRdb itself ran the multiplex PCR reads through MiXCR, one entry per CDR3 protein. Of 300,000 to 400,000 distinct CDR3 sequences listed, about 18% are singletons. Regarding this clonotype: The target antigen is unknown.

Patients aged 18 to 65 with hyperthyroidism were newly diagnosed, with duration under 2 months. Together with thyroid ultrasound, orbital computed tomography, serum thyroxine and TRAb, clinical symptoms were used for diagnoses. Using around 10 ml of fresh peripheral blood, PBMCs were prepared. Study results and caveats: Blood held most thyroid clonotypes expanded above 0.001 frequency.

The V gene lost 4 bases and the J gene lost 6 bases, with 10 bases spanning the gap. Germline V CDR1 and CDR2: SQVTM, ANQGSEA. This CDR3 region has 11 residues. The sequence came from a woman aged 50 to 65 with Graves' hyperthyroidism. This chain connects TRBV29-1 to TRBJ2-7; D possibly uses TRBD1 or TRBD2 (5 bases each). Input material: blood. This chain's CDR3 is CSVVGDSEQYF. As DNA, the CDR3 is TGCAGCGTTGTGGGGGATAGCGAGCAGTACTTC.